This T cell receptor (beta chain) was sequenced for a study of OX40 agonist ivuxolimab in advanced cancers. The wider study: Patients undergoing dose escalation presented with hepatocellular carcinoma, melanoma, renal cell or head and neck cancer. Study conclusions and caveats: Compared with others, partial responders at 0.1-3.0 mg/kg displayed clonal expansion among the lowest.

V gave up 0 bases and J gave up 7 bases, with 10 bases separating them. CDR3 length: 12 amino acids. From germline, CDR1 is SQVTM and CDR2 ANQGSEA. The table lists this clone with a few counts. Its specificity is unknown. Using immunoSEQ multiplex PCR, the repertoire was profiled, and TCRdb retains in-frame clones only, with some absent. The table lists 35,000 to 45,000 clones, about 88% of them singletons. This sequence was found in an adult with an advanced solid tumor such as melanoma, head and neck, liver or kidney cancer. V and J are TRBV29-1 and TRBJ2-7; tentative D call: TRBD1 (5 bases). This specimen consisted of CD4+ or CD8+ T cells sorted from blood, obtained in a trial of the OX40 agonist ivuxolimab. The CDR3 region is CSVEEQVGEQYF. The CDR3 DNA is TGCAGCGTTGAAGAACAGGTAGGGGAGCAGTACTTC.